The clone carrying this TCR beta chain was seen at least ten times. The sample is drawn from a study of T cells after posttransplantation cyclophosphamide. V dropped 0 bases and J dropped 2; count of bases not matched to a gene: 14. The CDR3 has 20 residues. The germline gives CDR1 SGHRS, CDR2 YFSETQ. Profiling relied on immunoSEQ multiplex PCR, and the TCRdb table lists in-frame clones only, not all of them. The sample contains about 41,000 clones, none occurring once; approximately 5.9% lies in the top ten. Input material: PBMCs. The clonotype was recovered from a man under 40 in good health and a related stem cell transplant donor. J is TRBJ2-1 and V is TRBV5-1; 10 bases agree with TRBD1. The CDR3 is CASSLEETGGRVGTYNEQFF. The CDR3, as DNA: TGCGCCAGCAGCTTGGAAGAGACAGGGGGCCGTGTGGGAACCTACAATGAGCAGTTCTTC. The variable domain in full, completed from reference TRBV5-1 and TRBJ2-1, reads KAGVTQTPRYLIKTRGQQVTLSCSPISGHRSVSWYQQTPGQGLQFLFEYFSETQRNKGNFPGRFSGRQFSNSRSEMNVSTLELGDSALYLCASSLEETGGRVGTYNEQFFGPGTRLTVL.